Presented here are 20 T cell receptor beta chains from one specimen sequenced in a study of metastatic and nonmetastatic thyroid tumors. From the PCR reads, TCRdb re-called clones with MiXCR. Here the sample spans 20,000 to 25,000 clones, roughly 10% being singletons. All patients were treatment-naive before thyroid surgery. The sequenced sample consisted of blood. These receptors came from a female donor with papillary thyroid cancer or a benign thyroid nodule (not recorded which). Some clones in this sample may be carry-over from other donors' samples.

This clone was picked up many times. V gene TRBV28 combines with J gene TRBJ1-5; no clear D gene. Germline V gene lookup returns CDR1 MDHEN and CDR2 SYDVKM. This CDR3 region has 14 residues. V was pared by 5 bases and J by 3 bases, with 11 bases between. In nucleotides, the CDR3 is TGTGCCAGCAGTATGTGGGCCACCAATCAGCCCCAGCATTTT. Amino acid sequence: CASSMWATNQPQHF.

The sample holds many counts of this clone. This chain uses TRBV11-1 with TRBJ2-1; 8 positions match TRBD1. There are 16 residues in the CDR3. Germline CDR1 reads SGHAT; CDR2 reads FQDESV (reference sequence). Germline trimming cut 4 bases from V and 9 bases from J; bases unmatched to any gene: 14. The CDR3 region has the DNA TGTGCCAGCAGCTACACCCCGGGACAGGTAATTCTTGAGCAGTTCTTC. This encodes CASSYTPGQVILEQFF. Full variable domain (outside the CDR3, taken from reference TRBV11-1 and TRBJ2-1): EAEVAQSPRYKITEKSQAVAFWCDPISGHATLYWYRQILGQGPELLVQFQDESVVDDSQLPKDRFSAERLKGVDSTLKIQPAELGDSAMYLCASSYTPGQVILEQFFGPGTRLTVL.

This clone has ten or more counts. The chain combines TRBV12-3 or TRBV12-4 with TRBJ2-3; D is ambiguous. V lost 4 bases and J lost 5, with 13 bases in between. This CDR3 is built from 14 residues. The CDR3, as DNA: TGTGCCAGCAGTTCCACCGCCTCGGGAGATACGCAGTATTTT. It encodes CASSSTASGDTQYF.

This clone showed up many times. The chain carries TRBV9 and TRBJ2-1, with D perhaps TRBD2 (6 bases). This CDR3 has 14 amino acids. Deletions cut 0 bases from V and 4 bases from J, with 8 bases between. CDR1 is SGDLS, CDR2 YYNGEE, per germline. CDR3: CASSVAGAYNEQFF. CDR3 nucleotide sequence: TGTGCCAGCAGCGTAGCGGGAGCTTACAATGAGCAGTTCTTC. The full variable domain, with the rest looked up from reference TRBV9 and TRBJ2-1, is DSGVTQTPKHLITATGQRVTLRCSPRSGDLSVYWYQQSLDQGLQFLIQYYNGEERAKGNILERFSAQQFPDLHSELNLSSLELGDSALYFCASSVAGAYNEQFFGPGTRLTVL.

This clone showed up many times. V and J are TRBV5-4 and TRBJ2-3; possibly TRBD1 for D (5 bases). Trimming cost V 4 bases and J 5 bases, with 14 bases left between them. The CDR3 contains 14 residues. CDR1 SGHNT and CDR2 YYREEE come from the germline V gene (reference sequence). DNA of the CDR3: TGTGCCAGCAGCCCAGACAGATTTCTAGATACGCAGTATTTT. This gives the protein CASSPDRFLDTQYF.

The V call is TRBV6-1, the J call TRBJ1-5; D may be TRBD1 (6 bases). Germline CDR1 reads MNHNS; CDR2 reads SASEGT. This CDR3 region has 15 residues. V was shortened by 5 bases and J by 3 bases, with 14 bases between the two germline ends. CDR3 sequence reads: CASSQTGAPNQPQHF. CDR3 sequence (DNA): TGTGCCAGCAGTCAGACGGGGGCCCCCAATCAGCCCCAGCATTTT.

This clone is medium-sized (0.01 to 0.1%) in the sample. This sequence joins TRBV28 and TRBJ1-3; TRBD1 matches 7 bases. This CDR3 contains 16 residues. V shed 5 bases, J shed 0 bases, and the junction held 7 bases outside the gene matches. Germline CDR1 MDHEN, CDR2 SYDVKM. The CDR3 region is CASSVLRTGSGNTIYF. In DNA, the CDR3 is TGTGCCAGCAGTGTCTTGCGGACAGGCTCTGGAAACACCATATATTTT.

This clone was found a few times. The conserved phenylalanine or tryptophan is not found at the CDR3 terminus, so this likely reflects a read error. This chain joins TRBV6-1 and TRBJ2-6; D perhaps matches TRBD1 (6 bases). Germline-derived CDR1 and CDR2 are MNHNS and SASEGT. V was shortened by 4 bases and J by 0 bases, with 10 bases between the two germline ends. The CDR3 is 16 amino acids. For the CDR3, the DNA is TGTGCCAGCAGTGGGACAGCCGTCTCTGGGGCCAACGTCCTGACTCTC. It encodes CASSGTAVSGANVLTL.

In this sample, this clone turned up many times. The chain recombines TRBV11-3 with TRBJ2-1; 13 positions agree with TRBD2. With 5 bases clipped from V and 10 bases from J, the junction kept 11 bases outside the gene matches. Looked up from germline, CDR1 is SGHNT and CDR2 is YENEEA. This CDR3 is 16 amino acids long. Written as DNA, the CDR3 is TGTGCCAGCAGCCCTCCGGGACTAGCGGGGACGAAGGAGCAGTTCTTC. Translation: CASSPPGLAGTKEQFF.

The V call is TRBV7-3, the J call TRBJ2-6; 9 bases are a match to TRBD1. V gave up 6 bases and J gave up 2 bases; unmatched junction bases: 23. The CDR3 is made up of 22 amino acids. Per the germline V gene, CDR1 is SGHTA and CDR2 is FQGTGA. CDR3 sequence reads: CASRGQGTPSRSRFPGANVLTF. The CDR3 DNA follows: TGTGCCAGCAGGGGACAGGGCACCCCATCTCGGTCACGCTTCCCTGGGGCCAACGTCCTGACTTTC.

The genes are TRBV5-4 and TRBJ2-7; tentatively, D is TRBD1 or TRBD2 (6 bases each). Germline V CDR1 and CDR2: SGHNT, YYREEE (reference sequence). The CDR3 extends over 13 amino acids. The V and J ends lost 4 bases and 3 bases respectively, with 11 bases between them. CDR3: CASSVRGDYEQYF. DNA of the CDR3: TGTGCCAGCAGCGTAAGGGGGGACTACGAGCAGTACTTC. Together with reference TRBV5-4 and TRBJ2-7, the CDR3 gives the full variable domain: ETGVTQSPTHLIKTRGQQVTLRCSSQSGHNTVSWYQQALGQGPQFIFQYYREEENGRGNFPPRFSGLQFPNYSSELNVNALELDDSALYLCASSVRGDYEQYFGPGTRLTVT.

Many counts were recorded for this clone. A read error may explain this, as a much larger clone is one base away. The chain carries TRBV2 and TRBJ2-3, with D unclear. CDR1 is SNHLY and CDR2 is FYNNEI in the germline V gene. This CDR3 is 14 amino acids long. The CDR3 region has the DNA TGTGCCAGCAGAACGGGTTCTCCTACAGATACGCGGTATTTT. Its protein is CASRTGSPTDTRYF. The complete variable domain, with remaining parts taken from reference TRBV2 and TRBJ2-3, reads EPEVTQTPSHQVTQMGQEVILRCVPISNHLYFYWYRQILGQKVEFLVSFYNNEISEKSEIFDDQFSVERPDGSNFTLKIRSTKLEDSAMYFCASRTGSPTDTRYFGPGTRLTVL.

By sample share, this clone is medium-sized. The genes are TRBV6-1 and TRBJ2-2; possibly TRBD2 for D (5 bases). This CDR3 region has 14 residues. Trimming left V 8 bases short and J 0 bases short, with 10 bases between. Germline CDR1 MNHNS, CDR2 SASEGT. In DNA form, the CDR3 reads TGTGCCAGCGGGAGTACACCGAACACCGGGGAGCTGTTTTTT. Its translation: CASGSTPNTGELFF.

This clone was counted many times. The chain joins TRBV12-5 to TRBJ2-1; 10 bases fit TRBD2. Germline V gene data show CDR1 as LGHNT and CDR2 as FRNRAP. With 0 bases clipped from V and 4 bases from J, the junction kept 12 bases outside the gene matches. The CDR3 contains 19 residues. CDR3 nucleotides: TGTGCTAGTGGTTTGGTACGAGTAGCGGGAGGATCAAATTACAATGAGCAGTTCTTC. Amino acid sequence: CASGLVRVAGGSNYNEQFF.

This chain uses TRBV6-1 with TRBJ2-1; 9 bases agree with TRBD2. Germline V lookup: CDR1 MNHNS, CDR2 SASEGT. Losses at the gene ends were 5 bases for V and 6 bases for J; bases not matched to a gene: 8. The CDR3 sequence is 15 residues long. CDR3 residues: CASSSGTSISNEQFF. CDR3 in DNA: TGTGCCAGCAGTTCCGGGACTAGCATAAGCAATGAGCAGTTCTTC.

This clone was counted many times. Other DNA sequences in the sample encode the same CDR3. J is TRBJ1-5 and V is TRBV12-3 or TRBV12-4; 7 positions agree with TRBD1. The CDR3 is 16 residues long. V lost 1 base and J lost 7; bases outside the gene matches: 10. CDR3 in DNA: TGTGCCAGCAGTTTAGGAGGTTACAGGGGACCACAGCCCCAGCATTTT. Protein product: CASSLGGYRGPQPQHF.

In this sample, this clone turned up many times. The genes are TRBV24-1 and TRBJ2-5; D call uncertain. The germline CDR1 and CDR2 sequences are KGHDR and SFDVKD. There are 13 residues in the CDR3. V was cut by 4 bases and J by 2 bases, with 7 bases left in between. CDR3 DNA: TGTGCCACCAGTGACCCTTTACAAGAGACCCAGTACTTC. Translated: CATSDPLQETQYF.

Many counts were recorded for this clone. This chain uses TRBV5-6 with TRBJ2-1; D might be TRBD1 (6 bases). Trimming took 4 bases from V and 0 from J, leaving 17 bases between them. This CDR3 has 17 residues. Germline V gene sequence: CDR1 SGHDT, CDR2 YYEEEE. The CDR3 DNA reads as TGTGCCAGCAGCGCGCGGACAGTGAACAGCTCCTACAATGAGCAGTTCTTC. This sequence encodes CASSARTVNSSYNEQFF.

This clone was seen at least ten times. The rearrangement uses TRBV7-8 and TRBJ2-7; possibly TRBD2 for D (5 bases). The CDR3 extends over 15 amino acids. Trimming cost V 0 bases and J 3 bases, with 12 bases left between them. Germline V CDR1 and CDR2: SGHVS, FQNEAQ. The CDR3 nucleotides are TGTGCCAGCAGCTTAGCGCGGGTAGCCCACTACGAGCAGTACTTC. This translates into CASSLARVAHYEQYF.

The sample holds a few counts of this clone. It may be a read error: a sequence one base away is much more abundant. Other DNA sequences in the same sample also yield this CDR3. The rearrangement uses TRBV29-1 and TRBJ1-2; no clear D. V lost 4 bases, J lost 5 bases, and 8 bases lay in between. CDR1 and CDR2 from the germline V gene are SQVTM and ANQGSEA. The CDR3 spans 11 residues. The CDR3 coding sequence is TGCAGCGTTGGCCTGGGGTATGGCTACACCTTC. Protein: CSVGLGYGYTF.